This T cell receptor (beta chain) is drawn from a study of shared T cell receptors in the human thymus. Germline V CDR1 and CDR2: MNHEY, SMNVEV (reference sequence). This CDR3 has 15 residues. The ends lost 3 bases at V and 6 bases at J; junction bases unmatched: 3. Generated by immunoSEQ multiplex PCR, the TCRdb table keeps only in-frame clones and is missing some. This sample has 600,000 to 900,000 clones, with 75% to 90% found just once. The data also belong to a second study, concerning human thymus T cells.

The chain carries TRBV27 and TRBJ2-1; TRBD1 agrees at 12 bases. Material: thymocytes. The receptor comes from a girl under three years old with a congenital heart defect. The CDR3 DNA reads TGTGCCAGCAGTTTCTGGGACAGGGGGCGCAATGAGCAGTTCTTC. It yields the protein CASSFWDRGRNEQFF.